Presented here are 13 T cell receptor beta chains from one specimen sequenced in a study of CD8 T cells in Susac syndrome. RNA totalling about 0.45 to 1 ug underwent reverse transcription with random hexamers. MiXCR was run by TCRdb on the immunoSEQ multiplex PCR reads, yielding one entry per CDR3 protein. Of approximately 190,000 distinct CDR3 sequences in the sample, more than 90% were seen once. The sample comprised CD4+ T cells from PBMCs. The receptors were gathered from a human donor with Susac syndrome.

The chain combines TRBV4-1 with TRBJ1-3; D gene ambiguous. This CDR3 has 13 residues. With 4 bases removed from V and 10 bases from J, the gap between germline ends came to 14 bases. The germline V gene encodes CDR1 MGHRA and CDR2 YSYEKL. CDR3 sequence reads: CASSPTQLATIYF. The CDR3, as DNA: TGCGCCAGCAGCCCGACCCAACTTGCGACCATATATTTT.

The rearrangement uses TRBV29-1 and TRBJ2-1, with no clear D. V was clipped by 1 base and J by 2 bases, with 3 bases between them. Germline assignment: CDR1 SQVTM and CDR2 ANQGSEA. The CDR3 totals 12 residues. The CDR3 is CSVEAAYNEQFF. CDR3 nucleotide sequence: TGCAGCGTTGAAGCCGCCTACAATGAGCAGTTCTTC.

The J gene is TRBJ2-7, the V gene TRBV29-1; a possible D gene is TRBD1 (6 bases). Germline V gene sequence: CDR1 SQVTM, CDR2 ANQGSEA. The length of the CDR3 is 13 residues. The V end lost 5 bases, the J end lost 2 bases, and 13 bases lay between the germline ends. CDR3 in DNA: TGCAGCGTTTTCTCCGGGACAACCTACGAGCAGTACTTC. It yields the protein CSVFSGTTYEQYF.

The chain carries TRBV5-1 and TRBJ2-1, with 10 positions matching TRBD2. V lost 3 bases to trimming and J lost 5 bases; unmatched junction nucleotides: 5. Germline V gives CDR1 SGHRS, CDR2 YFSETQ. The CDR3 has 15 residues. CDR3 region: CASSSGTSDNNEQFF. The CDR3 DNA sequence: TGCGCCAGCAGCTCCGGGACTAGCGATAACAATGAGCAGTTCTTC.

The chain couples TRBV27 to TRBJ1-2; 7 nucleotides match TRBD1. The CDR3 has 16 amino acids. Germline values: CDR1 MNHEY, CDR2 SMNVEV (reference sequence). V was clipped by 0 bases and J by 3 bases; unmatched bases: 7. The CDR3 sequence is CASSLSDRVGYYGYTF. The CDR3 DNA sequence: TGTGCCAGCAGTTTATCCGACAGGGTTGGCTACTATGGCTACACCTTC.

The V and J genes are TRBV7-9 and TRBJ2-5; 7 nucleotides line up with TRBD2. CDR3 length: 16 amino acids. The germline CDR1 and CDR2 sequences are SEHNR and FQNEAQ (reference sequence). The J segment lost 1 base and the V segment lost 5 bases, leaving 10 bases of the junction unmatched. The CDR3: CASSPQSGAPQETQYF. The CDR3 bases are TGTGCCAGCAGCCCTCAAAGCGGGGCCCCCCAAGAGACCCAGTACTTC. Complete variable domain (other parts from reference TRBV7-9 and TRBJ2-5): DTGVSQNPRHKITKRGQNVTFRCDPISEHNRLYWYRQTLGQGPEFLTYFQNEAQLEKSRLLSDRFSAERPKGSFSTLEIQRTEQGDSAMYLCASSPQSGAPQETQYFGPGTRLLVL.

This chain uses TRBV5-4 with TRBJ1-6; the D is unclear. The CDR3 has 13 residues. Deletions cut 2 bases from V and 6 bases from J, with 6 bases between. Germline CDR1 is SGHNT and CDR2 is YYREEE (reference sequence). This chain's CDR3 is CASSFHSNSPLHF. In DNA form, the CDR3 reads TGTGCCAGCAGCTTTCACAGTAATTCACCCCTCCACTTT.

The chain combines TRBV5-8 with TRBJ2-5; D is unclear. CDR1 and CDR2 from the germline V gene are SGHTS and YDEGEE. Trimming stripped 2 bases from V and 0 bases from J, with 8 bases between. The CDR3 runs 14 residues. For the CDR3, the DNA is TGTGCCAGCAGCTTCCCGGCGTACCAAGAGACCCAGTACTTC. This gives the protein CASSFPAYQETQYF.

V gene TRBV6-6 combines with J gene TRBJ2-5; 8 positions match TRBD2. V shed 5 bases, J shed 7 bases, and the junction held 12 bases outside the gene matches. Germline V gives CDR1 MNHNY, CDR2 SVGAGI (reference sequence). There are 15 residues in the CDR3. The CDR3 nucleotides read TGTGCCAGCAGTCCTCGGGGTAGCGGGGTGACGACCCAGTACTTC. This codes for CASSPRGSGVTTQYF.

The CDR3 protein is CASTEVGVGTQYF. The CDR3 coding sequence is TGTGCCAGCACCGAAGTTGGTGTAGGGACCCAGTACTTC. The V and J genes are TRBV5-4 and TRBJ2-5; D remains ambiguous. This CDR3 has 13 amino acids. The ends were cut back, 6 bases at V and 7 bases at J, with 16 bases in the middle. Per the germline V gene, CDR1 is SGHNT and CDR2 is YYREEE (reference sequence).

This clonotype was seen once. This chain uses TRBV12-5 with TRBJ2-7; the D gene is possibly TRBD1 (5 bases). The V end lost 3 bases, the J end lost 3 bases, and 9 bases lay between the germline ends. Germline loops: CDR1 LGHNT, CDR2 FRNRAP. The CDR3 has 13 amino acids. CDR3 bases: TGTGCTAGTGGTTTATGGCAGGGCTACGAGCAGTACTTC. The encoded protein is CASGLWQGYEQYF.

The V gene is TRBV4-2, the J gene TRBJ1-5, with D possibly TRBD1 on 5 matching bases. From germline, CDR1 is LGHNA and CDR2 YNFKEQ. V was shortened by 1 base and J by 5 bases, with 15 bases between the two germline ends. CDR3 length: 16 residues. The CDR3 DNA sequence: TGTGCCAGCAGCCAAGTTTTCGCTAGCAGGGATCAGCCCCAGCATTTT. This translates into CASSQVFASRDQPQHF.

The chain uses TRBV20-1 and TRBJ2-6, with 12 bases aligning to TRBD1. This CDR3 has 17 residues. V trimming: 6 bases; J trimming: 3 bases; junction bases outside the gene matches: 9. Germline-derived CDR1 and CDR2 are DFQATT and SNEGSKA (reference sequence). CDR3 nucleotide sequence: TGCAGTGCCCCCACCGGGACAGGGGGCAGTGGGGCCAACGTCCTGACTTTC. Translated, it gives CSAPTGTGGSGANVLTF.